This T cell receptor (beta chain) is from a study of blood T cell repertoires in COVID-19. Study overall: Both acute and convalescent COVID-19 samples were obtained from the United States, Italy and Spain. The analysed material was cDNA or gDNA that came from T cells, B-cell-depleted T cells, or PBMCs.

Original processing notes: Reference gene primer amplification yielded estimated nucleated cell counts. Only in-frame clones appear in the TCRdb table, and some are missing; sequencing was by immunoSEQ multiplex PCR. The V and J calls and the clone size are those of that table, but D and trimming were determined from the DNA. The sample has about 160,000 clones; around 80% are singletons. This clone came up once. The sequence was collected from a woman of 80 years or more with active or convalescent COVID-19. Sequencing was carried out using peripheral blood.

This chain's CDR3 is CASSPLSTGLAKNIQYF. The CDR3 nucleotides read TGTGCCAGCTCACCACTGTCGACAGGCCTAGCCAAAAACATTCAGTACTTC. The chain combines TRBV18 with TRBJ2-4, with D possibly being TRBD1 (6 bases). Trimming left V 1 base short and J 0 bases short, with 13 bases between. Germline CDR1 and CDR2: KGHSH and LQKENI. The CDR3 is 17 amino acids.